The entry below gives a single T cell receptor (beta chain) sequence along with its context. In TCRdb, the RACE reads were re-called with MiXCR into one record per CDR3 protein. The sample consists of 330,000 or so distinct CDR3 sequences, roughly 6% of them appearing once. The sample comes from a study of human T cells and chemical hapten exposure. This CDR3 region has 15 residues. V lost 3 bases to trimming and J lost 6 bases, with 16 bases between them. In germline, CDR1 is SNHLY, CDR2 FYNNEI. The time point is: patch test 2, 6 weeks after DPC sensitization. The treatment here: therapeutic diphenylcyclopropenone sensitization with weekly scalp DPC.

The source material was whole blood, sampled in connection with sensitization to the hapten diphenylcyclopropenone (DPC). V usage is TRBV2 and J usage is TRBJ2-3; D not certain. This receptor was identified in a woman aged 18-35 years with alopecia areata. Some clones in this sample may be carry-over from other donors' samples. This chain's CDR3 is CASSDGRIGFDTQYF. DNA of the CDR3: TGTGCCAGCAGTGATGGGCGGATAGGTTTTGATACGCAGTATTTT.